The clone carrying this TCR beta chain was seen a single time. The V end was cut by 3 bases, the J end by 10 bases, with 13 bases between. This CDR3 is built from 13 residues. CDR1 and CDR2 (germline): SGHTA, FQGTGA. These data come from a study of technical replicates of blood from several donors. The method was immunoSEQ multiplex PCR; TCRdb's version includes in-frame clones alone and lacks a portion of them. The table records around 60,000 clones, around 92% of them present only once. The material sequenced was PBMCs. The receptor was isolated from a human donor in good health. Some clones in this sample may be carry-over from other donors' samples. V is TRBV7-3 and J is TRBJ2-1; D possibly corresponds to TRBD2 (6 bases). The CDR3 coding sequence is TGTGCCAGCAGCTTCATTCGGGACTCCGAGCAGTTCTTC. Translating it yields CASSFIRDSEQFF.